These T cell receptor beta chains were read from a single sample in a study of T cells in Graves' hyperthyroidism and ophthalmopathy. TCRdb passed the multiplex PCR reads through MiXCR, listing each CDR3 protein once. Here the sample spans roughly 350,000 distinct CDR3 sequences, roughly 15% being singletons. Sequenced sample: blood. The receptors come from a young woman with Graves' ophthalmopathy. The CDR3 runs from the conserved cysteine through the conserved F or W. Not every row has a clone size; where given, it reads once, few, many or a size class.

>TRBJ2-3|TRBV10-3|few
CAISESLGQGTDTQYF
>TRBJ2-7|TRBV28|many
CASWLAGGRGEQYF
>TRBJ1-5|TRBV7-9|.
CASSDTDRDQPQHF
>TRBJ1-2|TRBV4-2|.
CASSQGSGTGTEIGGYTF
>TRBJ1-2|TRBV9|many
CASSPGEQQNNYGYTF
>TRBJ1-1|TRBV6-1|many
CASQGVRGYTEAFF
>TRBJ1-2|TRBV29-1|few
CSVGKLLLKGYTF
>TRBJ1-4|TRBV7-2|many
CASSSPTEKLFF
>TRBJ2-1|TRBV3-1|many
CASSRQLNNEQFF
>TRBJ2-3|TRBV20-1|many
CSAAGTSEDTDTQYF
>TRBJ1-4|TRBV4-1|few
CASSRPPGTGDEKLFF
>TRBJ1-5|TRBV30|many
CAWTQGPNQPQHF
>TRBJ2-1|TRBV7-9|many
CASSSTTRGFRKDNEQFF
>TRBJ1-1|TRBV29-1|few
CSVERDTEAFF
>TRBJ2-1|TRBV28|many
CASSPLAGEYNEQFF
>TRBJ1-1|TRBV29-1|many
CSVNNSTEAFF
>TRBJ1-6|TRBV13|once
CASSSMGPSSYNSPLHF
>TRBJ2-1|TRBV2|.
CASSDTSSLGNEQFF
>TRBJ1-3|TRBV3-1|many
CASKPGVAGNTIYF
>TRBJ1-4|TRBV9|few
CASSVASGNDEKLFF
>TRBJ2-7|TRBV30|many
CARPGTAHEQYF
>TRBJ2-2|TRBV30|many
CAWSVFNTGELFF
>TRBJ2-7|TRBV28|many
CASSTTSGDSYEQYF
>TRBJ2-2|TRBV6-4|few
CASSDSGVGELFF
>TRBJ1-6|TRBV20-1|many
CSAVTEVSSPLHF
>TRBJ2-5|TRBV11-3|.
CASSLDLAKTQYF
>TRBJ1-5|TRBV20-1|many
CSANKPGTSNQPQHF
>TRBJ1-5|TRBV19|.
CASISGGASNQPQHF
>TRBJ2-7|TRBV11-1|many
CASSLGYDRGLYEQYF
>TRBJ1-6|TRBV25-1|.
CASSEPGVSPLHF
>TRBJ1-6|TRBV2|many
CASIARDFNSPLHF
>TRBJ2-1|TRBV7-3|many
CASSLRQGSYYNEQFF
>TRBJ2-5|TRBV18|.
CASSPLQGKETQYF
>TRBJ1-2|TRBV29-1|.
CSGRRGRGDTF
>TRBJ2-1|TRBV11-2|many
CASSPPHGSSYNEQFF
>TRBJ2-7|TRBV30|many
CAWSAEQGPSPYEQYF
>TRBJ1-1|TRBV7-2|many
CASSPPGGGGGNTEAFF
>TRBJ1-2|TRBV28|many
CASSSGHRLYGYTF
>TRBJ1-5|TRBV28|many
CASSLISQPQHF
>TRBJ2-3|TRBV12-3/TRBV12-4|many
CASSLTSGGYTQYF
>TRBJ2-1|TRBV20-1|.
CSAPMDRPHYNEQFF
>TRBJ1-4|TRBV30|many
CAWKGQTNEKLFF
>TRBJ1-2|TRBV12-3/TRBV12-4|many
CASSLASEGLYGYTF
>TRBJ2-7|TRBV15|many
CATSRTGDSYEQYF
>TRBJ1-6|TRBV2|many
CASRQASSYNSPLHF
>TRBJ2-3|TRBV2|many
CASSEQILDTQYF
>TRBJ2-6|TRBV5-4|many
CASSRTGLGSGANVLTF
>TRBJ1-6|TRBV6-1|many
CASTSDRVSPLHF
>TRBJ2-7|TRBV20-1|.
CSVPSGVVYEQYF
>TRBJ1-2|TRBV2|many
CASNDGGYTF
>TRBJ1-4|TRBV20-1|many
CSARNEKNEKLFF
>TRBJ1-6|TRBV11-2|many
CASSLAWQGRNSPLHF
>TRBJ1-2|TRBV2|many
CASSQDGLWGYTF
>TRBJ1-1|TRBV5-4|few
CASSLRARSKSEAFF
>TRBJ1-6|TRBV30|many
CAWTIDSPLHF
>TRBJ2-3|TRBV18|many
CASRPGGSSDTQYF
>TRBJ2-7|TRBV27|many
CASSTYGTTTPYEQYF
>TRBJ2-5|TRBV5-1|many
CASSIQGGQETQYF
>TRBJ1-1|TRBV3-1|.
CASSQGRIWVEAFF